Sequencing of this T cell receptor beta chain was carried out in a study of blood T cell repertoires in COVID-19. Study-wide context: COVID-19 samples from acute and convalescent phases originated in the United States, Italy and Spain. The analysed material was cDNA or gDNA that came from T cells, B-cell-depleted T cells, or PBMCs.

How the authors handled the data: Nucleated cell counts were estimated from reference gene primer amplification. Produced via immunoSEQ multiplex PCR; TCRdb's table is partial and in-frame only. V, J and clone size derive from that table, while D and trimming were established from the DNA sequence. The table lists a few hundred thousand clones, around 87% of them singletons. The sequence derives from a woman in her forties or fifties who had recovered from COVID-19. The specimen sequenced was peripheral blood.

CDR3 sequence: CASSSERRYGYEQYF. DNA for the CDR3: TGTGCCAGCAGTTCCGAACGACGGTACGGGTACGAGCAGTACTTC. The J gene is TRBJ2-7, the V gene TRBV28, with unresolved D. CDR3 size: 15 residues. The V gene's germline CDR1 is MDHEN and CDR2 SYDVKM. V was pared by 4 bases and J by 4 bases, with 17 bases between.